These 28 T cell receptor beta chains were all obtained from the same sample, sequenced in a study of T-cell reconstitution after alpha-beta-depleted transplantation in children. The library targeted TCRbeta and was prepared with unique molecular identifiers. One entry per CDR3 protein, called by TCRdb with MiXCR from the PCR reads. Seen here are approximately 250,000 distinct CDR3 sequences, more than 20% observed once, and the top ten hold less than 3.5%. Material: PBMCs, obtained before TCRalphabeta/CD19-depleted stem cell transplant. These receptors were taken from a girl aged 2-10 years with Fanconi anemia, due to receive a stem cell transplant.

The table lists this clonotype with many counts. The chain recombines TRBV5-5 with TRBJ2-3, with D uncertain. The CDR3 covers 14 residues. Trimming removed 0 bases at V and 6 bases at J, with 11 bases between. CDR1 SGHKS and CDR2 YYEKEE come from the germline V gene (reference sequence). The CDR3 DNA reads TGTGCCAGCAGCTTGGGGAGTTATGGGGATACGCAGTATTTT. Residues: CASSLGSYGDTQYF.

This clonotype occurred many times. The chain combines TRBV20-1 with TRBJ2-5; TRBD1 aligns across 9 bases. CDR1 is DFQATT, CDR2 SNEGSKA, per germline (reference sequence). J gave up 5 bases and V 5 bases, and 6 bases lay outside the gene matches. The CDR3 consists of 13 residues. CDR3 DNA sequence: TGCAGTGCTCCGGGACAGGGAATGGAGACCCAGTACTTC. Amino acid sequence: CSAPGQGMETQYF.

This clonotype was seen more than once but under ten times. The gene calls are TRBV29-1 and TRBJ2-5, with TRBD1 identical over 9 bases. This CDR3 region has 15 residues. CDR1 is SQVTM and CDR2 is ANQGSEA in the germline V gene. V shed 1 base, J shed 5 bases, and the junction held 8 bases outside the gene matches. The CDR3 loop reads CSVEARDRDGETQYF. CDR3 nucleotide sequence: TGCAGCGTTGAAGCCCGGGACAGGGACGGGGAGACCCAGTACTTC.

The chain is built from TRBV7-6 and TRBJ2-7; tentative D call: TRBD1 (6 bases). V was clipped by 2 bases and J by 2 bases, with 13 bases between them. The CDR3 contains 15 residues. The germline CDR1 and CDR2 sequences are SGHVS and FNYEAQ. CDR3 sequence: CASSLQGKWTYEQYF. Written as DNA, the CDR3 is TGTGCCAGCAGCTTACAGGGGAAATGGACCTACGAGCAGTACTTC.

Many counts were recorded for this clonotype. This chain joins TRBV29-1 and TRBJ1-1, with D tentatively TRBD1 (6 bases). The length of the CDR3 is 13 residues. Between the trimmed V and J ends, which lost 7 bases and 0 bases, there was a span of 12 bases. Germline lookup yields CDR1 SQVTM and CDR2 ANQGSEA. The CDR3 is CSARTDMNTEAFF. For the CDR3, the DNA is TGCAGCGCTAGGACAGACATGAACACTGAAGCTTTCTTT.

This clonotype came up many times. The rearrangement joins TRBV5-5 to TRBJ1-2, with a weak D call TRBD1 (6 bases). The CDR3 extends over 16 amino acids. Germline assignment: CDR1 SGHKS and CDR2 YYEKEE (reference sequence). V lost 1 base, J lost 0 bases, and 13 bases lay in between. This chain's CDR3 is CASSLSVGHPNYGYTF. The CDR3 DNA reads TGTGCCAGCAGCTTGAGTGTGGGACATCCTAACTATGGCTACACCTTC.

The V call is TRBV10-3, the J call TRBJ1-2; D gene ambiguous. The germline V gene has CDR1 ENHRY and CDR2 SYGVKD. The V gene lost 6 bases and the J gene lost 2 bases, with 4 bases spanning the gap. The CDR3 is 11 residues long. CDR3 region: CAIRGNYGYTF. In nucleotides, the CDR3 is TGTGCCATCAGGGGGAACTATGGCTACACCTTC.

This clonotype has a handful of counts. The chain joins TRBV7-3 to TRBJ2-2; D is uncertain. From germline, CDR1 is SGHTA and CDR2 FQGTGA. Trimming took off 2 bases at V and 7 bases at J, with 5 bases between the two ends. The CDR3 extends over 12 amino acids. CDR3 nucleotides: TGTGCCAGCAGCTTATTGAACGGGGAGCTGTTTTTT. Its protein product is CASSLLNGELFF. Complete variable domain (other parts from reference TRBV7-3 and TRBJ2-2): GAGVSQTPSNKVTEKGKYVELRCDPISGHTALYWYRQSLGQGPEFLIYFQGTGAADDSGLPNDRFFAVRPEGSVSTLKIQRTERGDSAVYLCASSLLNGELFFGEGSRLTVL.

This clonotype showed up many times. The rearrangement joins TRBV12-3 or TRBV12-4 to TRBJ1-1; TRBD1 might be the D (5 bases). Trimming took 5 bases from V and 1 from J, leaving 8 bases between them. The CDR3 runs to 13 residues. The CDR3 nucleotides read TGTGCCAGCAGTGGGGCAGGGAACACTGAAGCTTTCTTT. It translates to CASSGAGNTEAFF.

The rearrangement links TRBV29-1 to TRBJ2-7; TRBD2 is a possible D gene (5 bases). The V gene's germline CDR1 is SQVTM and CDR2 ANQGSEA. CDR3 length: 14 amino acids. Trimming stripped 3 bases from V and 0 bases from J, with 12 bases between. CDR3 DNA sequence: TGCAGCGTTGAGAGCGGTCCGAGCTCCTACGAGCAGTACTTC. Its translation: CSVESGPSSYEQYF.

The chain recombines TRBV20-1 with TRBJ2-1; 9 bases are a match to TRBD2. The CDR3 has 12 residues. Germline CDR1 is DFQATT and CDR2 is SNEGSKA (reference sequence). As DNA, the CDR3 is TGCGGTAGCGGGAGAAACTACAATGAGCAGTTCTTC. It encodes CGSGRNYNEQFF.

This clonotype was counted only a few times. This chain uses TRBV20-1 with TRBJ1-5; D remains unclear. This CDR3 region has 11 residues. Trimming removed 6 bases from V and 2 bases from J, with 5 bases in between. In germline, CDR1 is DFQATT, CDR2 SNEGSKA (reference sequence). The CDR3 DNA sequence: TGCAGTGCCCAGGGCAATCAGCCCCAGCATTTT. Encoded protein: CSAQGNQPQHF.

This clonotype has a handful of counts. The chain uses TRBV29-1 and TRBJ1-2; 10 bases fit TRBD1. This CDR3 has 12 amino acids. The J segment lost 5 bases and the V segment lost 7 bases, leaving 4 bases of the junction unmatched. Germline values: CDR1 SQVTM, CDR2 ANQGSEA. This CDR3 is CSAMDRGYGYTF. Written as DNA, the CDR3 is TGCAGCGCCATGGACAGGGGGTATGGCTACACCTTC.

This clonotype was seen at least ten times. The chain uses TRBV12-3 or TRBV12-4 and TRBJ2-1, with 13 bases that match TRBD2. The CDR3 totals 18 residues. Trimming removed 6 bases from V and 0 bases from J; junction bases left unmatched: 8. The CDR3 nucleotides read TGTGCCAGCAGGTTGGAACTAGCGGGGGGGAACTCCTACAATGAGCAGTTCTTC. It specifies CASRLELAGGNSYNEQFF.

The genes are TRBV7-2 and TRBJ1-5; possible D gene TRBD1, 5 bases. The CDR3 has 16 residues. Per the germline V gene, CDR1 is SGHTA and CDR2 is FQGNSA. V gave up 1 base and J gave up 6 bases, with 16 bases separating them. The CDR3, as DNA: TGTGCCAGCAGCTTAGGGCCGCAGGGTATCAGTCAGCCCCAGCATTTT. It translates to CASSLGPQGISQPQHF.

The sample holds a few counts of this clonotype. The chain couples TRBV20-1 to TRBJ2-1; no firm D call. The V end lost 5 bases, the J end lost 7 bases, and 18 bases lay between the germline ends. In germline, CDR1 is DFQATT, CDR2 SNEGSKA (reference sequence). The CDR3 covers 14 residues. The chain's CDR3 is CSAWRLSRLNEQFF. As DNA, the CDR3 is TGCAGTGCTTGGCGCCTCTCACGGCTAAATGAGCAGTTCTTC.

This chain joins TRBV28 and TRBJ1-5, with D hard to call. This CDR3 comprises 18 residues. V lost 3 bases to trimming and J lost 0 bases, with 18 bases between them. In germline, CDR1 is MDHEN, CDR2 SYDVKM. The CDR3 coding sequence is TGTGCCAGCAGTTTGGCCAGAACAGAACTATATAGCAATCAGCCCCAGCATTTT. Encoded protein: CASSLARTELYSNQPQHF. Using reference TRBV28 and TRBJ1-5 for the parts outside the CDR3, the full variable domain is DVKVTQSSRYLVKRTGEKVFLECVQDMDHENMFWYRQDPGLGLRLIYFSYDVKMKEKGDIPEGYSVSREKKERFSLILESASTNQTSMYLCASSLARTELYSNQPQHFGDGTRLSIL.

This clonotype was observed at least ten times. J is TRBJ2-1 and V is TRBV29-1; D possibly corresponds to TRBD2 (5 bases). The CDR3 runs to 13 residues. The V and J ends lost 1 base and 8 bases respectively, with 12 bases between them. CDR1 SQVTM and CDR2 ANQGSEA come from the germline V gene. The CDR3 region is CSVEGTALDEQFF. The CDR3 DNA follows: TGCAGCGTTGAAGGGACTGCCTTGGATGAGCAGTTCTTC.

This clonotype was observed at least ten times. This sequence joins TRBV20-1 and TRBJ1-2; the D gene is possibly TRBD1 (5 bases). Germline V gives CDR1 DFQATT, CDR2 SNEGSKA (reference sequence). The V end was cut by 4 bases, the J end by 9 bases, with 15 bases between. There are 12 residues in the CDR3. The CDR3 DNA follows: TGCAGTGCTAAAGGACACCGTCCTCGCTACACCTTC. Its protein product is CSAKGHRPRYTF.

This sequence joins TRBV6-5 and TRBJ2-7; 7 nucleotides line up with TRBD1. This CDR3 has 13 amino acids. Trimming cost V 0 bases and J 5 bases; bases outside gene matches: 1. Germline V gene data show CDR1 as MNHEY and CDR2 as SVGAGI. The chain's CDR3 is CASSYSTGNEQYF. DNA of the CDR3: TGTGCCAGCAGTTACTCGACAGGGAACGAGCAGTACTTC.

As to this clonotype: Being one base from a much bigger clone, this may be a read error. The genes are TRBV28 and TRBJ2-5, with 8 positions matching TRBD2. There are 15 residues in the CDR3. Germline CDR1 is MDHEN and CDR2 is SYDVKM. CDR3 region: CSSRWGAGTRETQYF. As DNA, the CDR3 is TGTTCCAGCAGATGGGGGGCCGGGACTAGGGAGACCCAGTACTTC.

This chain links TRBV5-8 with TRBJ1-1; the D is unclear. The ends were cut back, 4 bases at V and 6 bases at J, with 10 bases in the middle. Germline V gives CDR1 SGHTS, CDR2 YDEGEE. The CDR3 length is 12 residues. The CDR3: CASSPTQPEAFF. The CDR3 nucleotides read TGTGCCAGCAGCCCCACTCAGCCTGAAGCTTTCTTT.

This rearrangement joins TRBV7-9 to TRBJ2-1; 10 bases match TRBD2. In germline, CDR1 is SEHNR, CDR2 FQNEAQ (reference sequence). V was clipped by 1 base and J by 10 bases; unmatched bases: 7. The CDR3 spans 15 residues. As DNA, the CDR3 is TGTGCCAGCAGCTTAGGGACTAGCGGAGCGGCCGAGCAGTTCTTC. Residues: CASSLGTSGAAEQFF.

This clonotype turned up a few times. The V gene is TRBV29-1, the J gene TRBJ2-3, with 9 bases lining up with TRBD2. Looked up from germline, CDR1 is SQVTM and CDR2 is ANQGSEA. The CDR3 is 14 amino acids. V shed 4 bases, J shed 1 base, and the junction held 3 bases outside the gene matches. DNA for the CDR3: TGCAGCGTTGGGGCTAGCGGGGGCACAGATACGCAGTATTTT. As protein: CSVGASGGTDTQYF.

The J gene is TRBJ1-5, the V gene TRBV6-1; D is ambiguous. V gave up 6 bases and J gave up 4 bases, with 16 bases separating them. This CDR3 region has 15 residues. The germline gives CDR1 MNHNS, CDR2 SASEGT. CDR3 DNA sequence: TGTGCCAGCAGCCACCGGGGTAGGAGTAATCAGCCCCAGCATTTT. It specifies CASSHRGRSNQPQHF.

This clonotype was recorded many times. The chain is built from TRBV29-1 and TRBJ2-1; 15 positions agree with TRBD2. With 6 bases clipped from V and 9 bases from J, the junction kept 9 bases outside the gene matches. Germline CDR1 SQVTM, CDR2 ANQGSEA. The CDR3 length is 15 residues. The CDR3 nucleotides are TGCAGCGTCTATGGACTAGCGGGAGGGCCGAGTGAGCAGTTCTTC. Residues: CSVYGLAGGPSEQFF.

V usage is TRBV20-1 and J usage is TRBJ2-7; 9 nucleotides align to TRBD2. Trimming cost V 3 bases and J 3 bases; bases outside gene matches: 9. Germline V gene data show CDR1 as DFQATT and CDR2 as SNEGSKA (reference sequence). This CDR3 is 15 amino acids long. CDR3 sequence (DNA): TGCAGTGCTAGGAGATATAGCGGGAGACTCTACGAGCAGTACTTC. Encoded protein: CSARRYSGRLYEQYF.

The CDR3 nucleotides read TGTGCCACCACCCGGACTAGCGGGGGATACAATGAGCAGTTCTTC. Encoded protein: CATTRTSGGYNEQFF. This chain links TRBV15 with TRBJ2-1, with 13 nucleotides matching TRBD2. Germline V CDR1 and CDR2: LNHNV, YYDKDF (reference sequence). This CDR3 contains 15 residues. Trimming at V came to 7 bases and at J to 4 bases, leaving 4 bases not matched to a gene.